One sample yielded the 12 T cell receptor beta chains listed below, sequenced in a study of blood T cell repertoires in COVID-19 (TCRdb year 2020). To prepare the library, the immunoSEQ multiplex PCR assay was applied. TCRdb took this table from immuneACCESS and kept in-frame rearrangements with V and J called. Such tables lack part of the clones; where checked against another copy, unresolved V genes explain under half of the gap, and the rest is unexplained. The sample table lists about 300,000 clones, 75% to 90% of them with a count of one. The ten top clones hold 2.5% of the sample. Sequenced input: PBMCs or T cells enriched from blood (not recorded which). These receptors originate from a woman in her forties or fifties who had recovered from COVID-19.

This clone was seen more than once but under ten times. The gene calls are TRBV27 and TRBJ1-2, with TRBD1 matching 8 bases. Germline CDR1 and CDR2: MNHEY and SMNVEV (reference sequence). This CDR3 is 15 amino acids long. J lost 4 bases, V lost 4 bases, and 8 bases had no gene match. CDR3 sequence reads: CASSSGQGQGYGYTF. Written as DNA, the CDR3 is TGTGCCAGCAGTTCCGGACAGGGACAAGGCTATGGCTACACCTTC.

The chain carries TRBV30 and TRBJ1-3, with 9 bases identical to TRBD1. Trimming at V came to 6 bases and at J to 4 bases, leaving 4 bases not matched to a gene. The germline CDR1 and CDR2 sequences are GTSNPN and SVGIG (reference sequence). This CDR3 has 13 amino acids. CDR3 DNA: TGTGCCTGCCAGACAGGGGGAGGAAACACCATATATTTT. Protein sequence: CACQTGGGNTIYF.

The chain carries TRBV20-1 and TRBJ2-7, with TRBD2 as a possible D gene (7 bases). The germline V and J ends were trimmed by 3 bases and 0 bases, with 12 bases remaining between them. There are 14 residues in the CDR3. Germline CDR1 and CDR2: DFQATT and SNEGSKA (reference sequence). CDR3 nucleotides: TGCAGTGCTAGTCGTCGGGGGGCCTCCTACGAGCAGTACTTC. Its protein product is CSASRRGASYEQYF.

The CDR3 protein is CASSTGGELFF. CDR3 sequence (DNA): TGTGCCAGTAGTACAGGGGGGGAGCTGTTTTTT. This chain links TRBV19 with TRBJ2-2; a possible D gene is TRBD1 (5 bases). This CDR3 has 11 amino acids. CDR1 LNHDA and CDR2 SQIVND come from the germline V gene (reference sequence). The germline V and J ends were trimmed by 4 bases and 8 bases, with 5 bases remaining between them.

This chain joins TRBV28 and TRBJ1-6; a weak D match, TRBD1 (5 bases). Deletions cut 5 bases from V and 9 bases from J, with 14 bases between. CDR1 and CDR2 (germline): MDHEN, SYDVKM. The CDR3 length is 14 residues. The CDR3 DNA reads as TGTGCCAGCAGTCCGGGGGGAATCGGTTCACCCCTCCACTTT. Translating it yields CASSPGGIGSPLHF.

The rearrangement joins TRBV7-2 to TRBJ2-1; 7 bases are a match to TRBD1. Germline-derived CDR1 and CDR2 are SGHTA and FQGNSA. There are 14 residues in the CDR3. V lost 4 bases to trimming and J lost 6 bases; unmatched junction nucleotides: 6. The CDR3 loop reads CASSSGTVINEQFF. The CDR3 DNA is TGTGCCAGCAGCTCGGGGACAGTTATCAATGAGCAGTTCTTC.

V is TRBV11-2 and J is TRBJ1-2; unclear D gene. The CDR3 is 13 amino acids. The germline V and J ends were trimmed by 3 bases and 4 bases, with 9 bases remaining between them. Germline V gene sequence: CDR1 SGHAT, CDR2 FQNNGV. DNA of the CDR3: TGTGCCAGCAGCTTCCGTGGCCCCTATGGCTACACCTTC. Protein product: CASSFRGPYGYTF.

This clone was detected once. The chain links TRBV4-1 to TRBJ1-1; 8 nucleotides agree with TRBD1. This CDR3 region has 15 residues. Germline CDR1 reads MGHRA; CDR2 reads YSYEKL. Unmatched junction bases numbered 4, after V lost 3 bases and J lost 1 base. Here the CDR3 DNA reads TGCGCCAGCAGCCAGTCCGGACAGGGGAACACTGAAGCTTTCTTT. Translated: CASSQSGQGNTEAFF.

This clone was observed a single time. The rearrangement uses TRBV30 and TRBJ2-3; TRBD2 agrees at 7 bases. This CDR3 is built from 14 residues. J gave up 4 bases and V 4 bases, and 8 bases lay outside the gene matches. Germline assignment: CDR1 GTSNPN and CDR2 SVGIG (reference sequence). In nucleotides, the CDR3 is TGTGCCTGGAATGGGGTGGGAGGGGCAGATACGCAGTATTTT. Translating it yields CAWNGVGGADTQYF.

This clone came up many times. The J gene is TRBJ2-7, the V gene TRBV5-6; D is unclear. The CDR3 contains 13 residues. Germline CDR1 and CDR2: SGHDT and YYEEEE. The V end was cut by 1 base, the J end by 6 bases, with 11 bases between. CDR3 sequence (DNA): TGTGCCAGCAGCTTGTCTATAAACGGCGAGCAGTACTTC. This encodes CASSLSINGEQYF. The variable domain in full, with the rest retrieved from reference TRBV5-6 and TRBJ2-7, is DAGVTQSPTHLIKTRGQQVTLRCSPKSGHDTVSWYQQALGQGPQFIFQYYEEEERQRGNFPDRFSGHQFPNYSSELNVNALLLGDSALYLCASSLSINGEQYFGPGTRLTVT.

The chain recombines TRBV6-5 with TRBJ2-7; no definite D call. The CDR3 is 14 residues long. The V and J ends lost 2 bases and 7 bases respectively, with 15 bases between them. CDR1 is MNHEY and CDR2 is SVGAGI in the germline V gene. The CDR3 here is CASSYGGPEEEQYF. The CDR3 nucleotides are TGTGCCAGCAGTTACGGTGGGCCAGAAGAAGAGCAGTACTTC.

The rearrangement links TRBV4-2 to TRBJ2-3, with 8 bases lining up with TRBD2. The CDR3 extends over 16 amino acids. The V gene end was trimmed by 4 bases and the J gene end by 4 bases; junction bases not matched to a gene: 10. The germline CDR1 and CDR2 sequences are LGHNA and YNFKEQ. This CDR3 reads CASSPRSSGHSDTQYF. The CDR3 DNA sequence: TGTGCCAGCAGCCCTCGTTCTAGCGGGCATTCAGATACGCAGTATTTT.